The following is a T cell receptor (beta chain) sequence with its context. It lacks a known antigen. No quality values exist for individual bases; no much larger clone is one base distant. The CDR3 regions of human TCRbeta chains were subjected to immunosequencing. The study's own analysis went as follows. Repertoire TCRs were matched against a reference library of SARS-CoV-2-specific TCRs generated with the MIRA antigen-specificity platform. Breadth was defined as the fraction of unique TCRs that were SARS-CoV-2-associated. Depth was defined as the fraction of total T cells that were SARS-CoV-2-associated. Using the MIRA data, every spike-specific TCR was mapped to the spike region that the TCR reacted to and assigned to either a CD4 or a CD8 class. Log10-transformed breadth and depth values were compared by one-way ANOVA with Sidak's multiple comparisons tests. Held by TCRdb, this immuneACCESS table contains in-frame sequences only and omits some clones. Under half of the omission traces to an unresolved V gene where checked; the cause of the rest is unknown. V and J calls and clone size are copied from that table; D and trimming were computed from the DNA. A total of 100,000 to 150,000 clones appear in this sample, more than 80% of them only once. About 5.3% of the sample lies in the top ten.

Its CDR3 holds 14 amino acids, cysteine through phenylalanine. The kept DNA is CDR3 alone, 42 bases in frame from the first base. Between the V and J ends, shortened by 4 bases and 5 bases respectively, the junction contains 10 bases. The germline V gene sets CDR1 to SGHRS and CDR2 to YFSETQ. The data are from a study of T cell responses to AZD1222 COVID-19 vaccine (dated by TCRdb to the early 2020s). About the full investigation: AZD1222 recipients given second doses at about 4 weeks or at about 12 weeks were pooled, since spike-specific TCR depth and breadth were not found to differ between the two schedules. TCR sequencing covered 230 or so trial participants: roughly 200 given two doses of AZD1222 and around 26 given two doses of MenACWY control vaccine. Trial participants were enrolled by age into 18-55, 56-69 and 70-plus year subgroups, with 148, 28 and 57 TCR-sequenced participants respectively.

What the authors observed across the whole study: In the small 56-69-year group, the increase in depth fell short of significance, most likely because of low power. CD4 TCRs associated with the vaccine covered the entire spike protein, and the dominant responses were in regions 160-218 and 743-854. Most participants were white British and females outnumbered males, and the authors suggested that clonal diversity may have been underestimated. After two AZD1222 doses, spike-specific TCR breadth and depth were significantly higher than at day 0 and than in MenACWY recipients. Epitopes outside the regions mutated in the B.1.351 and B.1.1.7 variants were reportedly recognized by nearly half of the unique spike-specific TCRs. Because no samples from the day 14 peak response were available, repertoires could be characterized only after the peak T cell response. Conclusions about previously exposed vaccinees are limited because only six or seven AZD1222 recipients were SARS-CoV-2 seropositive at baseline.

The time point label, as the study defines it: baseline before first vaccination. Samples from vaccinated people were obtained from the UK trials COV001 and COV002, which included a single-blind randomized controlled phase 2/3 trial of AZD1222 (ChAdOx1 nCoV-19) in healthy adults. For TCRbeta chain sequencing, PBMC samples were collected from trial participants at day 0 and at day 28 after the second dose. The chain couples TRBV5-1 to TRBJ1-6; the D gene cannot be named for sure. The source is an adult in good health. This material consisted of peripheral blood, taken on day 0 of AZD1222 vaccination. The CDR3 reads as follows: CASSTGQNNSPLHF. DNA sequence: TGCGCCAGCAGCACCGGGCAGAATAATTCACCCCTCCACTTT.